Listed here are 17 T cell receptor beta chains from one sample, sequenced in a study of T cells in Graves' hyperthyroidism and ophthalmopathy. RNA transcripts gave rise to amplified TCR beta CDR3 regions. HTBI primers were used for first-round RT-PCR of the TCR CDR3. TCRdb re-analysed the multiplex PCR reads in MiXCR, keeping a single row per CDR3 protein. The table has some 250,000 distinct CDR3 sequences, about 15% seen once. Sample: blood. Receptor source: a woman between 35 and 50 years old with Graves' hyperthyroidism that later progressed to Graves' ophthalmopathy.

This clonotype was detected ten times or more. The V gene is TRBV11-1, the J gene TRBJ2-5; 8 bases are a match to TRBD2. V lost 5 bases, J lost 3 bases, and 5 bases stayed unmatched. Germline CDR1 SGHAT, CDR2 FQDESV (reference sequence). CDR3 length: 14 amino acids. The DNA for the CDR3 is TGTGCCAGCAGCCCGGGACTAGAAGAAGAGACCCAGTACTTC. This sequence encodes CASSPGLEEETQYF. Drawing the rest from reference TRBV11-1 and TRBJ2-5, the complete variable domain is EAEVAQSPRYKITEKSQAVAFWCDPISGHATLYWYRQILGQGPELLVQFQDESVVDDSQLPKDRFSAERLKGVDSTLKIQPAELGDSAMYLCASSPGLEEETQYFGPGTRLLVL.

This clonotype occurred a few times. V is TRBV20-1 and J is TRBJ2-7; no reliable D call. The CDR3 is made up of 12 amino acids. Per the germline V gene, CDR1 is DFQATT and CDR2 is SNEGSKA (reference sequence). With 0 bases removed from V and 4 bases from J, the gap between germline ends came to 7 bases. The CDR3 is CSAREEGYEQYF. DNA for the CDR3: TGCAGTGCTAGAGAGGAAGGTTACGAGCAGTACTTC.

There are a few counts of this clonotype. The chain couples TRBV5-1 to TRBJ1-2; 9 positions agree with TRBD1. CDR1 is SGHRS and CDR2 is YFSETQ in the germline V gene. V lost 4 bases to trimming and J lost 12 bases; unmatched junction nucleotides: 10. The CDR3 consists of 13 residues. The CDR3 spells CASSEGTGWKDTF. CDR3 in DNA: TGCGCCAGCAGCGAAGGGACAGGGTGGAAGGACACCTTC.

This chain uses TRBV4-1 with TRBJ1-3; no clear D. CDR3 length equals 19 residues. Germline V gene data show CDR1 as MGHRA and CDR2 as YSYEKL. The V end was cut by 0 bases, the J end by 6 bases, with 24 bases between. DNA of the CDR3: TGCGCCAGCAGCCAAGATCCGCTTCCGCGGAAGAGCAACGCAAACACCATATATTTT. Translating it yields CASSQDPLPRKSNANTIYF.

The V gene is TRBV10-2, the J gene TRBJ2-3; 11 bases agree with TRBD1. With 4 bases clipped from V and 2 bases from J, the junction kept 14 bases outside the gene matches. Germline values: CDR1 WSHSY, CDR2 SAAADI. This CDR3 is built from 19 residues. CDR3 nucleotide sequence: TGCGCCAGCAGTGGATCCGGGACAGGGGGTCCTTATCACACAGATACGCAGTATTTT. Amino acids: CASSGSGTGGPYHTDTQYF.

This clonotype was observed many times. The chain couples TRBV19 to TRBJ2-7; 9 nucleotides line up with TRBD2. The CDR3 totals 15 residues. J was trimmed by 2 bases and V by 7 bases; bases with no gene match: 9. Germline-derived CDR1 and CDR2 are LNHDA and SQIVND (reference sequence). DNA for the CDR3: TGTGCCAGTACCCAGCGACTAGCGGCCACCTACGAGCAGTACTTC. It yields the protein CASTQRLAATYEQYF.

This clonotype was picked up many times. This chain uses TRBV6-1 with TRBJ1-2; no firm D call. The V end was cut by 1 base, the J end by 4 bases, with 13 bases between. The CDR3 covers 15 residues. CDR1 and CDR2 from the germline V gene are MNHNS and SASEGT. CDR3 residues: CASSEGLRAGYGYTF. The CDR3 nucleotides read TGTGCCAGCAGTGAAGGACTCCGAGCGGGCTATGGCTACACCTTC.

This clonotype appeared a few times. Just one base apart from a much larger clone, this may be a read error. The CDR3: CTSSGRTGGDEKLFF. DNA of the CDR3: TGTACCAGCAGTGGCCGAACAGGGGGGGATGAAAAACTGTTTTTT. V and J are TRBV6-1 and TRBJ1-4; the match to TRBD1 covers 8 bases. The CDR3 spans 15 residues. Per germline, CDR1 MNHNS and CDR2 SASEGT.

This clonotype was counted ten times or more. The rearrangement links TRBV5-6 to TRBJ2-1; D is undetermined. Trimming left V 1 base short and J 5 bases short, with 7 bases between. CDR3 length: 13 amino acids. Germline CDR1 reads SGHDT; CDR2 reads YYEEEE. The DNA for the CDR3 is TGTGCCAGCAGCTTGTTTTACAACAATGAGCAGTTCTTC. Translated, it gives CASSLFYNNEQFF.

This clonotype was observed many times. The chain links TRBV7-6 to TRBJ2-7, with D tentatively TRBD1 (6 bases). The CDR3 totals 13 residues. Per germline, CDR1 SGHVS and CDR2 FNYEAQ. Trimming pared 2 bases from V and 4 bases from J, leaving 9 bases between. CDR3 residues: CASSLQQGYEQYF. The CDR3 nucleotides are TGTGCCAGCAGCTTACAGCAGGGGTACGAGCAGTACTTC.

This clonotype was observed many times. J is TRBJ2-7 and V is TRBV11-1; tentative D call: TRBD2 (7 bases). V was clipped by 2 bases and J by 1 base, with 15 bases between them. The CDR3 loop spans 16 amino acids. Germline V gene data show CDR1 as SGHAT and CDR2 as FQDESV (reference sequence). The CDR3 coding sequence is TGTGCCAGCAGCTTAAGCGGGGCAGGGGTTTCCTACGAGCAGTACTTC. Protein: CASSLSGAGVSYEQYF.

This clonotype appeared many times. The J gene is TRBJ2-7, the V gene TRBV5-1; tentative D call: TRBD2 (5 bases). The germline V gene has CDR1 SGHRS and CDR2 YFSETQ. The CDR3 is 17 residues long. Trimming pared 0 bases from V and 3 bases from J, leaving 19 bases between. The CDR3 DNA reads as TGCGCCAGCAGCTTGGATGCCTCCAGCGGTTCCAGCTACGAGCAGTACTTC. It codes for CASSLDASSGSSYEQYF.

In this sample, this clonotype turned up a few times. J is TRBJ2-1 and V is TRBV20-1; 10 bases agree with TRBD1. The CDR3 has 14 residues. Germline loops: CDR1 DFQATT, CDR2 SNEGSKA (reference sequence). The ends lost 7 bases at V and 4 bases at J; junction bases unmatched: 7. The CDR3 DNA sequence: TGCAGTGTCCCAGGGACAGGGGATTACAATGAGCAGTTCTTC. Its translation: CSVPGTGDYNEQFF.

This clonotype was seen repeatedly, ten times or more. The chain has TRBV20-1 and TRBJ2-6; D is possibly TRBD2 (6 bases). From germline, CDR1 is DFQATT and CDR2 SNEGSKA (reference sequence). V was clipped by 4 bases and J by 7 bases, with 11 bases between them. This CDR3 has 13 residues. This CDR3 is CSAIREFANVLTF. Written as DNA, the CDR3 is TGCAGTGCTATCCGGGAGTTTGCCAACGTCCTGACTTTC.

This clonotype appeared a few times. The V call is TRBV19, the J call TRBJ1-2, with TRBD1 matching over 7 bases. This CDR3 spans 13 amino acids. Germline lookup yields CDR1 LNHDA and CDR2 SQIVND (reference sequence). V shed 3 bases and J 10 bases; nucleotides not matched to a gene: 8. The CDR3 loop reads CASSMGTAILYTF. The CDR3 DNA sequence: TGTGCCAGTAGTATGGGGACAGCAATTCTCTACACCTTC.

This clonotype was seen repeatedly, ten times or more. The DNA of the CDR3 is TGTGCCACCAGCTACCACGACCCGGCCTGGAGCTCCTACGAGCAGTACTTC. This translates into CATSYHDPAWSSYEQYF. This rearrangement joins TRBV15 to TRBJ2-7; D not resolved. Looked up from germline, CDR1 is LNHNV and CDR2 is YYDKDF (reference sequence). Deletions cut 5 bases from V and 0 bases from J, with 20 bases between. The CDR3 runs to 17 residues.

This clonotype was seen many times. This chain joins TRBV13 and TRBJ2-6, with a possible D match to TRBD2 (6 bases). CDR1 is PRHDT, CDR2 FYEKMQ, per germline (reference sequence). V lost 0 bases to trimming and J lost 0 bases, with 9 bases between them. The CDR3 runs 17 residues. CDR3: CASSLGLGGSGANVLTF. CDR3 bases: TGTGCCAGCAGCTTAGGCCTGGGGGGCTCTGGGGCCAACGTCCTGACTTTC.